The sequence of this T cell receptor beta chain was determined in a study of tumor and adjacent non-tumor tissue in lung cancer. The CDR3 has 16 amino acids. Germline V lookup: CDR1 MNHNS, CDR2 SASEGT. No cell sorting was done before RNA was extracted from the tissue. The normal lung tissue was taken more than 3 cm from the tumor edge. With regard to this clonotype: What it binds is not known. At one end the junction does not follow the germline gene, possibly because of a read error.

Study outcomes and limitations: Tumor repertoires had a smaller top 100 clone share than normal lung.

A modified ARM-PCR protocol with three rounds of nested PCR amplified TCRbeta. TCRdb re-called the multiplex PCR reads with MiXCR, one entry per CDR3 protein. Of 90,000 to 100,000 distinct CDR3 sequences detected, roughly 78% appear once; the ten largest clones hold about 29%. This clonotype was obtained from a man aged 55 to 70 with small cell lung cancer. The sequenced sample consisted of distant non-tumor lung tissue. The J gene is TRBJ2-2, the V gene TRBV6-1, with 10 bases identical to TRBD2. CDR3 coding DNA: TGTGTCAGCAGTGGGCTAGCGGGAGTAAACACCGGGGAGATGTTGTTT. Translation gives CVSSGLAGVNTGEMLF.